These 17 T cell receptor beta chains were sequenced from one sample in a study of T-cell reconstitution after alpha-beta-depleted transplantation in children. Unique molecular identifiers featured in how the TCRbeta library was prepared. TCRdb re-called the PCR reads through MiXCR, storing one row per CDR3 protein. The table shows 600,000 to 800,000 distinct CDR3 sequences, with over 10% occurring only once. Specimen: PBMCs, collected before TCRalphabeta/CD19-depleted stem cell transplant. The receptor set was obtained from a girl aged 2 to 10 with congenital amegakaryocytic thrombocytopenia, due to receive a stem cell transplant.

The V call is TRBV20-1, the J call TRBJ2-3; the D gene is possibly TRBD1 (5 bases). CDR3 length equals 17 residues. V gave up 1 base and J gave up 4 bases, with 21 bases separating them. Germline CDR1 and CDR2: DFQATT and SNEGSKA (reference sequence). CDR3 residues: CSARGQRQGSPADTQYF. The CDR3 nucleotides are TGCAGTGCTAGAGGCCAGCGTCAGGGTTCCCCCGCAGATACGCAGTATTTT.

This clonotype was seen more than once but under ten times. In nucleotides, the CDR3 is TGCGCCAGCAGTCCGGGACCACCGTCCCAAGAGACCCAGTACTTC. It translates to CASSPGPPSQETQYF. The J gene is TRBJ2-5, the V gene TRBV4-1; D tentatively reads TRBD1 or TRBD2 (5 bases each). The CDR3 extends over 15 amino acids. The ends were cut back, 6 bases at V and 1 base at J, with 15 bases in the middle. Germline loops: CDR1 MGHRA, CDR2 YSYEKL.

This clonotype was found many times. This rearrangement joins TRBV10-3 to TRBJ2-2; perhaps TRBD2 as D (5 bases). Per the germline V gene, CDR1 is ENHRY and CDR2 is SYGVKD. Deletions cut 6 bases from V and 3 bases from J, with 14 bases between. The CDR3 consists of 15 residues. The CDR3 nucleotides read TGTGCCATCAGCCGGCAGACGAGGGACACCGGGGAGCTGTTTTTT. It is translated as CAISRQTRDTGELFF.

CDR3 in amino acids: CASSIQGAGSFGEQFF. The CDR3 nucleotides read TGTGCCAGTAGTATCCAGGGGGCCGGTTCCTTCGGTGAGCAGTTCTTC. V gene TRBV19 combines with J gene TRBJ2-1; 8 nucleotides match TRBD1. With V trimmed by 3 bases and J by 9 bases, 13 bases remained unmatched. Germline CDR1 and CDR2: LNHDA and SQIVND (reference sequence). The CDR3 contains 16 residues.

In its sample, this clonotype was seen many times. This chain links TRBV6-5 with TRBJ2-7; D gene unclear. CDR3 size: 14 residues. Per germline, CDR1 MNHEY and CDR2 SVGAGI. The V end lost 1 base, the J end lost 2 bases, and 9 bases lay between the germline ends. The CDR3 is CASSYYPGAYEQYF. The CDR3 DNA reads TGTGCCAGCAGTTACTACCCCGGAGCCTACGAGCAGTACTTC.

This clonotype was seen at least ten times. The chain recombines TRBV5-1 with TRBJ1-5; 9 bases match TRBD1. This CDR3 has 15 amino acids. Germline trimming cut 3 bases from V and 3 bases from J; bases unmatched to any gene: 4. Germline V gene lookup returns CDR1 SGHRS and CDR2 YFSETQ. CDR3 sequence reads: CASSSGTGINQPQHF. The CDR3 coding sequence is TGCGCCAGCAGCTCCGGGACAGGGATCAATCAGCCCCAGCATTTT.

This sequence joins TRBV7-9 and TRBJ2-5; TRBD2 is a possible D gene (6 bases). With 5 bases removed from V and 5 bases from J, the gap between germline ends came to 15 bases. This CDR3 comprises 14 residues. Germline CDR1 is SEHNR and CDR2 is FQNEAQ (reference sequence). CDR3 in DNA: TGTGCCAGCAGCCGACGACTAGTACAGGAGACCCAGTACTTC. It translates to CASSRRLVQETQYF.

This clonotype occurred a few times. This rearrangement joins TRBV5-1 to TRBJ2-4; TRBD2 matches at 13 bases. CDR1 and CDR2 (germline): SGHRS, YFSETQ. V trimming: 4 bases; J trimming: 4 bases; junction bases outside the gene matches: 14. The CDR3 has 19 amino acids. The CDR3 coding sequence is TGCGCCAGCAGCCCCTGGACTAGCGGGAGTCCCCGGGAAAAAAACATTCAGTACTTC. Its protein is CASSPWTSGSPREKNIQYF.

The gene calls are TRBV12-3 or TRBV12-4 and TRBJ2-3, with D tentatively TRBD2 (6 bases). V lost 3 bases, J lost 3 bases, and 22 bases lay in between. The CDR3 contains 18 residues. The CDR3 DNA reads TGTGCCAGCAGTTTCAGGTCGGACTACCGAGCTGGTACAGATACGCAGTATTTT. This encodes CASSFRSDYRAGTDTQYF.

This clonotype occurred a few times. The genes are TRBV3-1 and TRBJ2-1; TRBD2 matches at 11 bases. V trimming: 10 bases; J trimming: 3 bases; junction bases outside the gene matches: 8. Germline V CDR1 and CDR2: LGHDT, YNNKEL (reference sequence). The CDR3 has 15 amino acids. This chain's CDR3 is CATKATSGSYNEQFF. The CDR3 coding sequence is TGTGCCACAAAGGCCACTAGCGGGAGCTACAATGAGCAGTTCTTC.

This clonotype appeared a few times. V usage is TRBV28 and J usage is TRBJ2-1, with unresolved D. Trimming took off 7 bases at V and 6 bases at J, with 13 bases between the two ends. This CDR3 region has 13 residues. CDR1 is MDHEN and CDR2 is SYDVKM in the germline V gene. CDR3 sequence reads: CASMVPLVNEQFF. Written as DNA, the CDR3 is TGTGCCAGCATGGTCCCTCTGGTCAATGAGCAGTTCTTC.

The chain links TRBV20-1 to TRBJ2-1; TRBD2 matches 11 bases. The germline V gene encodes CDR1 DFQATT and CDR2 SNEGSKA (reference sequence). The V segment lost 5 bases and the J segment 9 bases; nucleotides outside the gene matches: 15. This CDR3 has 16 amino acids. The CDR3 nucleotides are TGCAGTGCTCGTGGGCGGGGACTAGCGGAGACGATTGAGCAGTTCTTC. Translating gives CSARGRGLAETIEQFF.

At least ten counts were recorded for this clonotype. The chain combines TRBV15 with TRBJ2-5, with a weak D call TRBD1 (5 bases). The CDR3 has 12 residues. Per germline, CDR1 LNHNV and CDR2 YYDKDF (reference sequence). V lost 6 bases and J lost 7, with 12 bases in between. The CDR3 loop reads CATSNVQGTQYF. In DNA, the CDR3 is TGTGCCACCAGTAATGTCCAGGGGACCCAGTACTTC. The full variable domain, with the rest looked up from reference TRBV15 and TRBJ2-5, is DAMVIQNPRYQVTQFGKPVTLSCSQTLNHNVMYWYQQKSSQAPKLLFHYYDKDFNNEADTPDNFQSRRPNTSFCFLDIRSPGLGDTAMYLCATSNVQGTQYFGPGTRLLVL.

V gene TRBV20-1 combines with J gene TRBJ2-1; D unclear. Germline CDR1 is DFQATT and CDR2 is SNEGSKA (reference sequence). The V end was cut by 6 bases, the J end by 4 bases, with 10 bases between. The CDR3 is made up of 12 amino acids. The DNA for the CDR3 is TGCAGTGCGAAGACACAGTACAATGAGCAGTTCTTC. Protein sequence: CSAKTQYNEQFF.

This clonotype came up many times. The CDR3, as DNA: TGCAGTGCTAAAGAAGCGGGGTTTTATGAAAAACTGTTTTTT. It specifies CSAKEAGFYEKLFF. The gene calls are TRBV20-1 and TRBJ1-4; D uncertain. This CDR3 is built from 14 residues. Trimming removed 4 bases from V and 6 bases from J, with 15 bases in between. Germline lookup yields CDR1 DFQATT and CDR2 SNEGSKA (reference sequence).

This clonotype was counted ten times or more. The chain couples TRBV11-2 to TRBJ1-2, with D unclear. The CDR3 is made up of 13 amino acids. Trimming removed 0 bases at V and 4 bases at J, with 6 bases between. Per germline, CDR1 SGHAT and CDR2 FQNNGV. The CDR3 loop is CASSLDGFYGYTF. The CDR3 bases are TGTGCCAGCAGCTTAGACGGGTTCTATGGCTACACCTTC. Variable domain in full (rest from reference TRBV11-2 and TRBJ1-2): EAGVAQSPRYKIIEKRQSVAFWCNPISGHATLYWYQQILGQGPKLLIQFQNNGVVDDSQLPKDRFSAERLKGVDSTLKIQPAKLEDSAVYLCASSLDGFYGYTFGSGTRLTVV.

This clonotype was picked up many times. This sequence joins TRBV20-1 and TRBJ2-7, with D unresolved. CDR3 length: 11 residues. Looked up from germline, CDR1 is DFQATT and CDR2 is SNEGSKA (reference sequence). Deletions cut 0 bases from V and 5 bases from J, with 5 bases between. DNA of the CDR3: TGCAGTGCTAGAGATTCCAACGAGCAGTACTTC. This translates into CSARDSNEQYF.